These 8 T cell receptor beta chains were all obtained from the same sample, sequenced in a study of T-cell memory formation after mild COVID-19. TCRdb recomputed calls from the 5' RACE reads with MiXCR, one row per CDR3 protein. Of roughly 190,000 distinct CDR3 sequences in the sample, over 9.5% are singletons; the top ten hold around 3.3%. The sequencing sample was made of PBMCs or a T cell subset sorted from them (not recorded which). The receptors come from a man aged 18-30 years who had mild COVID-19 (a few samples of this study predate the infection). Cell type and time point are not known.

This clonotype has ten or more counts. The chain employs TRBV7-2 and TRBJ1-2; 8 nucleotides line up with TRBD1. Trimming cost V 3 bases and J 4 bases; bases outside gene matches: 1. The CDR3 spans 13 residues. Germline CDR1 reads SGHTA; CDR2 reads FQGNSA. The CDR3 sequence is CASSLDRAYGYTF. The DNA for the CDR3 is TGTGCCAGCAGCTTGGACAGGGCCTATGGCTACACCTTC.

This clonotype was found a few times. This chain connects TRBV4-3 to TRBJ2-1; 8 bases match TRBD2. The CDR3 loop spans 14 amino acids. Trimming at V came to 3 bases and at J to 5 bases, leaving 3 bases not matched to a gene. In germline, CDR1 is LGHNA, CDR2 YSLEER. CDR3 DNA: TGCGCCAGCAGCCATCAACTAGCGGACAATGAGCAGTTCTTC. It is translated as CASSHQLADNEQFF.

The chain combines TRBV7-8 with TRBJ2-1; perhaps TRBD2 as D (5 bases). The germline V gene encodes CDR1 SGHVS and CDR2 FQNEAQ. V lost 6 bases, J lost 0 bases, and 24 bases lay in between. The CDR3 has 19 residues. The DNA for the CDR3 is TGTGCCAGCAGTCGAGCTGAGGGTATCCCATCAAGCTCCTACAATGAGCAGTTCTTC. It yields the protein CASSRAEGIPSSSYNEQFF. Full variable domain (remainder filled in from reference TRBV7-8 and TRBJ2-1): GAGVSQSPRYKVAKRGQDVALRCDPISGHVSLFWYQQALGQGPEFLTYFQNEAQLDKSGLPSDRFFAERPEGSVSTLKIQRTQQEDSAVYLCASSRAEGIPSSSYNEQFFGPGTRLTVL.

CDR3 in amino acids: CASRTGQPTGELFF. The CDR3 nucleotides are TGTGCCAGCAGAACGGGACAGCCGACCGGGGAGCTGTTTTTT. This sequence joins TRBV7-8 and TRBJ2-2; 7 nucleotides agree with TRBD1. The CDR3 sequence is 14 residues long. Losses at the gene ends were 6 bases for V and 5 bases for J; bases not matched to a gene: 6. Germline V lookup: CDR1 SGHVS, CDR2 FQNEAQ.

There are a few counts of this clonotype. This chain connects TRBV4-2 to TRBJ2-3; TRBD2 agrees at 8 bases. Looked up from germline, CDR1 is LGHNA and CDR2 is YNFKEQ. This CDR3 comprises 15 residues. J gave up 3 bases and V 5 bases, and 7 bases lay outside the gene matches. The CDR3 loop is CASSWRGATTDTQYF. The CDR3, as DNA: TGTGCCAGCAGCTGGCGGGGGGCCACTACAGATACGCAGTATTTT.

This clonotype was detected many times. This chain connects TRBV5-1 to TRBJ2-5, with 11 nucleotides matching TRBD1. The CDR3 consists of 15 residues. The V gene end was trimmed by 4 bases and the J gene end by 4 bases; junction bases not matched to a gene: 6. Germline-derived CDR1 and CDR2 are SGHRS and YFSETQ. The CDR3 is CASSGGQGALETQYF. The CDR3 nucleotides are TGCGCCAGCAGCGGCGGACAGGGGGCATTAGAGACCCAGTACTTC.

V gene TRBV20-1 combines with J gene TRBJ2-5, with D possibly being TRBD1 or TRBD2 (6 bases each). V was pared by 1 base and J by 5 bases, with 14 bases between. The germline V gene encodes CDR1 DFQATT and CDR2 SNEGSKA (reference sequence). CDR3 length equals 14 residues. CDR3 DNA: TGCAGTGCTAGAGCCACAATAGGGGGGGAGACCCAGTACTTC. This codes for CSARATIGGETQYF.

This chain links TRBV3-1 with TRBJ2-2; TRBD1 aligns across 7 bases. V dropped 5 bases and J dropped 7; count of bases not matched to a gene: 10. This CDR3 has 15 amino acids. Per the germline V gene, CDR1 is LGHDT and CDR2 is YNNKEL (reference sequence). The CDR3 region is CASSKRGQEVGELFF. The CDR3 nucleotides are TGTGCCAGCAGCAAGCGCGGACAGGAGGTCGGGGAGCTGTTTTTT.